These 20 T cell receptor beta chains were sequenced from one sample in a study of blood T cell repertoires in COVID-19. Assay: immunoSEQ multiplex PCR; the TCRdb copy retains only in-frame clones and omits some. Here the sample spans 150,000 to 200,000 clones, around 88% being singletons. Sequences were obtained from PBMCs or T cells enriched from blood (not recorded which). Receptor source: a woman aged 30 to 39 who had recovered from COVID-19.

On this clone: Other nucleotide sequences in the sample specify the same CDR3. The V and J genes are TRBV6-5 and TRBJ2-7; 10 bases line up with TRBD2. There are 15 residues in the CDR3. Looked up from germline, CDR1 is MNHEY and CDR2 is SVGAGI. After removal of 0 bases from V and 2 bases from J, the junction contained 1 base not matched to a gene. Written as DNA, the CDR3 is TGTGCCAGCAGTTACTCCACTAGCGGGGCCTACGAGCAGTACTTC. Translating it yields CASSYSTSGAYEQYF.

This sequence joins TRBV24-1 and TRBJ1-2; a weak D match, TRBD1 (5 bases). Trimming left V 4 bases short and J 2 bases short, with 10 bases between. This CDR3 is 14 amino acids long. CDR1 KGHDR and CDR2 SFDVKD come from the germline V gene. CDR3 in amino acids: CATSERQTNYGYTF. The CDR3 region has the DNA TGTGCCACCAGTGAGAGACAGACAAACTATGGCTACACCTTC.

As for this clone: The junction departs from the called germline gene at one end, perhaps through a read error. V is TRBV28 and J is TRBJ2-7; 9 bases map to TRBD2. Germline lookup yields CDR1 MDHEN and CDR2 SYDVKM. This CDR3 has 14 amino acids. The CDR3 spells CASSFGAGGTGADF. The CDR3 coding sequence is TGTGCCAGCAGTTTTGGAGCGGGAGGTACGGGCGCGGACTTC.

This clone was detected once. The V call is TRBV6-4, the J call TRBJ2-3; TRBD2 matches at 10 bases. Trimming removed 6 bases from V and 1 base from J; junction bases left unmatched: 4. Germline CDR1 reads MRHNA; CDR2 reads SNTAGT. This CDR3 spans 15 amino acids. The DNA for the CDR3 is TGTGCCAGCAGCTATACTAGCGGGGGCACAGATACGCAGTATTTT. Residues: CASSYTSGGTDTQYF.

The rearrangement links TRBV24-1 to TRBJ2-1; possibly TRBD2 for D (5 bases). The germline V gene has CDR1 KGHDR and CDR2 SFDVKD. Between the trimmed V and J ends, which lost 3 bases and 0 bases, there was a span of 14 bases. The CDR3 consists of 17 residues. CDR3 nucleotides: TGTGCCACCAGTGATCCCCGGGGTCCCAGCTCCTACAATGAGCAGTTCTTC. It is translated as CATSDPRGPSSYNEQFF.

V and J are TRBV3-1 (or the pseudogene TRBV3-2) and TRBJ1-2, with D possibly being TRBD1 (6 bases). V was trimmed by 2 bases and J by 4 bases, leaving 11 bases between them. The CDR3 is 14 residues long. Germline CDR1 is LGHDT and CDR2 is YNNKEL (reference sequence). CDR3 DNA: TGTGCCAGCAGCCAAAGGGGGGAGGGCTATGGCTACACCTTC. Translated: CASSQRGEGYGYTF.

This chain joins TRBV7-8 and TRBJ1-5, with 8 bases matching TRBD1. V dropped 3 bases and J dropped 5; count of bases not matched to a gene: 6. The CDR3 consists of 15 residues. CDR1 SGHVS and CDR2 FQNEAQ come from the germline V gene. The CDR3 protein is CASSFAQGVYQPQHF. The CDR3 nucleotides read TGTGCCAGCAGCTTCGCACAGGGGGTTTATCAGCCCCAGCATTTT.

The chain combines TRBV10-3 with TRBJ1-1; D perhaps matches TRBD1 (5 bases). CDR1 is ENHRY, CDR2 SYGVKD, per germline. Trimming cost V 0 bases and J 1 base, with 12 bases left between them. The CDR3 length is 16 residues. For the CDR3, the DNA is TGTGCCATCAGTGAGTCCGGGGGTCGGGGGAACACTGAAGCTTTCTTT. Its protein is CAISESGGRGNTEAFF.

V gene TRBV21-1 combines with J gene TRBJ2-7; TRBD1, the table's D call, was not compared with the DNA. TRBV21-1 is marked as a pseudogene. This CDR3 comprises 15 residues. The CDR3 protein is CASIFGVSVNYEQYF. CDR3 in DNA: TGTGCCAGCATATTTGGTGTCAGTGTTAACTACGAGCAGTACTTC.

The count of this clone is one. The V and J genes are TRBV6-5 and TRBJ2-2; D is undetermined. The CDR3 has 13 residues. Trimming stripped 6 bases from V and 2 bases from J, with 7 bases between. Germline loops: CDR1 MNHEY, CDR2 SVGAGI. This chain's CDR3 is CASRYTNTGELFF. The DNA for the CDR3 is TGTGCCAGCAGATACACAAACACCGGGGAGCTGTTTTTT.

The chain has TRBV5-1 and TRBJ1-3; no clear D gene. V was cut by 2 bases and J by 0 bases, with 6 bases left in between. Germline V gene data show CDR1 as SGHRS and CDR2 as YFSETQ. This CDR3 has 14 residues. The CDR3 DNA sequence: TGCGCCAGCAGCTTACAGAGCTCTGGAAACACCATATATTTT. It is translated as CASSLQSSGNTIYF.

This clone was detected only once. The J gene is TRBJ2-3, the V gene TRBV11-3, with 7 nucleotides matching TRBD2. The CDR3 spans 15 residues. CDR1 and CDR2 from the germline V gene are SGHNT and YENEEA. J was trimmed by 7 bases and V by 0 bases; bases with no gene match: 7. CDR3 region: CASSLDGLVRNTQYF. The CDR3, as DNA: TGTGCCAGCAGCTTAGATGGACTAGTGAGAAATACGCAGTATTTT.

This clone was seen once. This CDR3 is CASSPPSGGRSPLHF. The DNA of the CDR3 is TGCGCCAGCAGCCCACCCAGCGGGGGAAGATCACCCCTCCACTTT. The chain joins TRBV4-1 to TRBJ1-6; D perhaps matches TRBD1 (5 bases). Between the trimmed V and J ends, which lost 4 bases and 10 bases, there was a span of 17 bases. CDR1 and CDR2 (germline): MGHRA, YSYEKL. The CDR3 spans 15 residues.

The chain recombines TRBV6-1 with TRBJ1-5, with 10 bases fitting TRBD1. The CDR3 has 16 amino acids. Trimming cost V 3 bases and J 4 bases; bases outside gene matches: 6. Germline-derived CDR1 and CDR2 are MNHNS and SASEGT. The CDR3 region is CASSDDRGLFNQPQHF. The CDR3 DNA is TGTGCCAGCAGTGATGACAGGGGGCTTTTTAATCAGCCCCAGCATTTT.

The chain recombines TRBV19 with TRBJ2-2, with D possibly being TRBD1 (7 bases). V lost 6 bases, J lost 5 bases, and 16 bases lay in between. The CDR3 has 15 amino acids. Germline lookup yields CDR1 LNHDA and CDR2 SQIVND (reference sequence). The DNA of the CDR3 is TGTGCCAGTAGGCGGGGACAGATACTAACCGGGGAGCTGTTTTTT. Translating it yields CASRRGQILTGELFF.

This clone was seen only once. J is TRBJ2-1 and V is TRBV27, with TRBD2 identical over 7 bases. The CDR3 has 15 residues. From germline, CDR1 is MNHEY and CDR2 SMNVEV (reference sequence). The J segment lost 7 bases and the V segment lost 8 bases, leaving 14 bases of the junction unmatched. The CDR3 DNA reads TGTGCCAGCGAATCGAGGGCGGGAGTGCTAAATGAGCAGTTCTTC. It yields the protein CASESRAGVLNEQFF.

CDR3 residues: CATPGTSGGETQYF. The CDR3 DNA is TGTGCCACCCCCGGGACTAGCGGGGGGGAGACCCAGTACTTC. V gene TRBV2 combines with J gene TRBJ2-5; TRBD2 matches at 15 bases. V was pared by 10 bases and J by 5 bases, with 5 bases of the junction left unmatched. Germline assignment: CDR1 SNHLY and CDR2 FYNNEI. CDR3 size: 14 residues.

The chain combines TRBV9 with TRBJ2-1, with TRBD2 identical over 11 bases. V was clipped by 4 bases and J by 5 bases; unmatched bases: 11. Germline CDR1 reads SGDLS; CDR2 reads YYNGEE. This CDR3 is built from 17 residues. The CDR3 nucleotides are TGTGCCAGCAGCCCCAAACTAGGACTAGCGGGTGACAATGAGCAGTTCTTC. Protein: CASSPKLGLAGDNEQFF.

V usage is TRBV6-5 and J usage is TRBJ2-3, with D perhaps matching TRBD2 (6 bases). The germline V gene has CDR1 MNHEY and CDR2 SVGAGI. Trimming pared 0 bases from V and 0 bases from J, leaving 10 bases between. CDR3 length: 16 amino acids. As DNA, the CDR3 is TGTGCCAGCAGTTACTCGGGGGGAGCTAGCACAGATACGCAGTATTTT. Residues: CASSYSGGASTDTQYF.

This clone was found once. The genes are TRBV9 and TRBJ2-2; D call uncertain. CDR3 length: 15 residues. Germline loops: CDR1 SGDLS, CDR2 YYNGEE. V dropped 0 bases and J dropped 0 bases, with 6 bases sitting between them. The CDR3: CASSVDRANTGELFF. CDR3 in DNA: TGTGCCAGCAGCGTAGATCGAGCGAACACCGGGGAGCTGTTTTTT.